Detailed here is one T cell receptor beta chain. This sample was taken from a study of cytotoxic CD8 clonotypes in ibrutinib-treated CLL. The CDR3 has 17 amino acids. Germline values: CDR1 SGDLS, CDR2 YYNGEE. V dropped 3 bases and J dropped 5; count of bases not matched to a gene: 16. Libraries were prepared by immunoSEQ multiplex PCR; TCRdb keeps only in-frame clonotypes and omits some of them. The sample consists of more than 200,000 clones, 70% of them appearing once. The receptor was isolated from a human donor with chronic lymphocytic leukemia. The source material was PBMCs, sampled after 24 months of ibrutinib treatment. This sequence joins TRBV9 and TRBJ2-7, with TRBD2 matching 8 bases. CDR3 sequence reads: CASSDGTGGRTGDEQYF. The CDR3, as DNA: TGTGCCAGCAGCGATGGGACCGGCGGGAGGACGGGCGACGAGCAGTACTTC.